The TCR beta chain described here comes from a study of blood T cell repertoires in COVID-19 (dated by TCRdb to between 2020 and 2021). With regard to the full study: Samples covering the acute and convalescent phases of COVID-19 were provided by collaborators in the United States, Italy and Spain. The prospective study material was composed of cDNA or gDNA derived from T cells, B-cell-depleted T cells, or PBMCs. Deeply sampled blood TCRbeta repertoires from subjects exposed to, actively infected with, or recovered from COVID-19 were included in the dataset. A freely available public database, intended as a resource for researchers studying the immune response to SARS-CoV-2, is where the repertoires were released. Samples were obtained from the ongoing ImmuneRACE study (first 160 participants) and from over 1,000 subjects provided by 6 global collaborators. Sample metadata almost always included a de-identified subject ID, COVID-19 status, age in years and sex. Where available, HLA class I and class II types were taken from metadata supplied by the sample provider and were not determined by assay-based typing. Broad study findings and their caveats: The quantity of clinical and demographic metadata differed by source and by participant and was supplied without curation.

Notes on this clone: Its antigen has not been determined. Base-call qualities are not available, and no considerably larger clone is one nucleotide away.

TCRbeta CDR3 regions were amplified from genomic DNA by means of the immunoSEQ Assay, a bias-controlled multiplex PCR. As for the authors' bioinformatics: The number of nucleated cells in each sample was estimated by amplification of reference gene primers within the assay. To quantify the absolute abundance of each unique TCRbeta CDR3 rearrangement, sequence reads were collapsed and filtered. For each sample, productive Simpson clonality was calculated as the square root of Simpson's diversity index across productive rearrangements. TCRdb took over this immuneACCESS table, retaining in-frame rearrangements with V and J assigned. Such tables are incomplete; in checked studies, under half of the missing clones stem from an unresolved V gene, and the remainder is unexplained. D and trimming were read from the DNA, whereas the V and J calls and clone size are those reported in that table. For this sample the table gives about 360,000 clones, of which 80% to 90% were detected only once. The ten largest make up less than 9% of the sample.

One collaborating source in Seattle enrolled patients during active infection and followed them longitudinally through the course of disease. Each collaborating institution followed its own protocols to collect whole blood in K2EDTA tubes. For TCRbeta analysis, collaborators shipped samples as frozen whole blood, isolated PBMCs, or DNA extracted from either of those sample types. This clonotype was sampled from a woman in her sixties with COVID-19, enrolled during active disease. The sequencing input was peripheral blood.

For the CDR3, the sequence is CATRGQTYEQYF. Read as DNA, the sequence is TGTGCCACGCGCGGGCAGACCTACGAGCAGTACTTC. This chain joins TRBV28 to TRBJ2-7; possibly the D gene is TRBD2, per 5 matching bases. Trimming removed 10 bases from V and 2 bases from J, leaving 12 bases between the germline ends. The CDR3 contains 12 residues, cysteine and phenylalanine counted. Solely the CDR3 DNA is kept, with 36 bases framed from the first base. CDR1 and CDR2, looked up from the germline V gene, are MDHEN and SYDVKM.